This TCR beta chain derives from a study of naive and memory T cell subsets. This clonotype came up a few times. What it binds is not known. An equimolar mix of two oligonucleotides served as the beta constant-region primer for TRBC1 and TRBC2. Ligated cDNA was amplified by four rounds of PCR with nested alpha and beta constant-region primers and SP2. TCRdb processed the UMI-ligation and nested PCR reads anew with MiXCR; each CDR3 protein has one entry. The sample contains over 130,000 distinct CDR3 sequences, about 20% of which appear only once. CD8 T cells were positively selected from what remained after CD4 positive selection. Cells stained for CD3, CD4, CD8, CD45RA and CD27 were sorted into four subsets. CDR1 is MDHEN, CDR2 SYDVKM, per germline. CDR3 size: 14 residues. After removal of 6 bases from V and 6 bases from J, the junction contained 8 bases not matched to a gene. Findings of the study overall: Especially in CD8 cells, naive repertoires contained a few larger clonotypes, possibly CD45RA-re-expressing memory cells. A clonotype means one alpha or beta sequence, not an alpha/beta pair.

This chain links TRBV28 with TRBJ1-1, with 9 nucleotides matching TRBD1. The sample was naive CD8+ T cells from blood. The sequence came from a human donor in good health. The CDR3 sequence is CASSLTGGFSEAFF. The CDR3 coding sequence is TGTGCCAGCAGCCTGACAGGGGGTTTCTCTGAAGCTTTCTTT.